Listed below are T cell receptor beta chains from one sample, sequenced in a study of T cells in Graves' hyperthyroidism and ophthalmopathy. TCRdb used MiXCR to reprocess the multiplex PCR reads, holding one entry per CDR3 protein. The profile covers about 480,000 distinct CDR3 sequences, with approximately 23% appearing a single time and 45% to 50% taken by the ten largest. Sequences were obtained from blood. Every receptor here comes from a woman in her 70s with Graves' ophthalmopathy. CDR3s include the opening cysteine and the closing phenylalanine or tryptophan. D genes are given only for firm matches. Rows may omit the clone size; those that give it use once, few, many or a size class.

TGTGCCAGCAGTCCATTAGCGGGAGGGCAGCTGAATAATGAGCAGTTCTTC | CASSPLAGGQLNNEQFF | TRBJ2-1 | many | TRBD2 | TRBV28
TGTGCCAGCAGTTTCCGGGGCCTTCACTCTGGGGCCAACGTCCTGACTTTC | CASSFRGLHSGANVLTF | TRBJ2-6 | many | NA | TRBV28
TGTGCCAGCAGCTTATCACACACCGGGGAGCTGTTTTTT | CASSLSHTGELFF | TRBJ2-2 | few | NA | TRBV7-3
TGCGCCAGCAGCTTGGCCGGCGACAGGGGGCATGGCTACACCTTC | CASSLAGDRGHGYTF | TRBJ1-2 | NA | TRBD1 | TRBV5-1
TGTGCCAGCAGTTATTCCCACACAGAATTGACCTTC | CASSYSHTELTF | TRBJ1-2 | NA | NA | TRBV28
TGTGCCAGCAGTTATTCCGGGACTAGCGGGAGGGCTTATAATGAGCAGTTCTTC | CASSYSGTSGRAYNEQFF | TRBJ2-1 | few | TRBD2 | TRBV6-1
TGCAGTGCTGGGACAGGGAACTCCTACGAGCAGTACTTC | CSAGTGNSYEQYF | TRBJ2-7 | many | TRBD1 | TRBV20-1
TGTGCCAGCAGTGCGGGACTAGCTCGTTCCCAGGGTTTCGCTGATACGCAGTATTTT | CASSAGLARSQGFADTQYF | TRBJ2-3 | NA | TRBD2 | TRBV28
TGTGCCAGCTCGCGGGGGCAGCACACTGAAGCTTTCTTT | CASSRGQHTEAFF | TRBJ1-1 | few | NA | TRBV18
TGTGCCAGCAGTTACTCGACGTCCCGAATCGAAGGCTACACCTTC | CASSYSTSRIEGYTF | TRBJ1-2 | NA | NA | TRBV6-6
TGTGCCAGCAGTTACTCTGCGACTAGCCAAGAGACCCAGTACTTC | CASSYSATSQETQYF | TRBJ2-5 | few | NA | TRBV6-2/TRBV6-3
TGTGCCAGCAGTTTAATTCCGGGGGGTTCAGATAATTCACCCCTCCACTTT | CASSLIPGGSDNSPLHF | TRBJ1-6 | NA | NA | TRBV27
TGTGCCAGCAGCTCCCCAGGGGCCGCTGAAGCTTTCTTT | CASSSPGAAEAFF | TRBJ1-1 | few | NA | TRBV7-2
TGTGCCAGCAGCCAAGCTAGCGGGTACTACGAGCAGTACTTC | CASSQASGYYEQYF | TRBJ2-7 | NA | TRBD2 | TRBV14
TGTGCCAGCCGGAGGGAGGTTAATGAAAAACTGTTTTTT | CASRREVNEKLFF | TRBJ1-4 | NA | NA | TRBV12-3/TRBV12-4
TGCGCCAGCAGCCAAGAACAGATGGGTATCCAGCAGTTCTTC | CASSQEQMGIQQFF | TRBJ2-1 | NA | NA | TRBV4-1
TGCGCCAGCAGCTGGGGGGGGGGGCGCACTGAAGCTTTCTTT | CASSWGGGRTEAFF | TRBJ1-1 | few | NA | TRBV5-1
TGCAGTGCTCCCACCGCGGGAGGCCGCACAGATACGCAGTATTTT | CSAPTAGGRTDTQYF | TRBJ2-3 | many | TRBD2 | TRBV20-1
TGTGCCAGCAGTAGGGACAGCGCTAACTATGGCTACACCTTC | CASSRDSANYGYTF | TRBJ1-2 | many | TRBD1 | TRBV6-1
TGCGCCAGCAGCTTGTTTCCGGGAATGACAGATACGCAGTATTTT | CASSLFPGMTDTQYF | TRBJ2-3 | NA | NA | TRBV5-1
TGTGCCAGCAGCGTCCCGGGGTCCTACGAGCAGTACTTC | CASSVPGSYEQYF | TRBJ2-7 | few | NA | TRBV9
TGCGCCAGCAGTGAGTCTGAAATTAATCCGCAGTATTTT | CASSESEINPQYF | TRBJ2-3 | few | NA | TRBV10-1
TGTGCCACCAGTGATTTGAGGGGGGCAGACACAGATACGCAGTATTTT | CATSDLRGADTDTQYF | TRBJ2-3 | NA | NA | TRBV24-1
TGTGCCAGCAGCTTTGAGAGTTACAATGAGCAGTTCTTC | CASSFESYNEQFF | TRBJ2-1 | few | NA | TRBV5-1
TGCAGTGCTAGGACAGGGGATAGAGCTACGGCTGGCTACACCTTC | CSARTGDRATAGYTF | TRBJ1-2 | NA | TRBD1 | TRBV20-1
TGTGCCAGCACCCCTCGCGGAACCCACTCCTACGAGCAGTACTTC | CASTPRGTHSYEQYF | TRBJ2-7 | many | NA | TRBV27
TGTGCCAGCAGAAGGGGGCGGAGGACGGATCAGCCCCAGCATTTT | CASRRGRRTDQPQHF | TRBJ1-5 | once | TRBD1 | TRBV12-3/TRBV12-4
TGTGCCAGCACACATTGGGGACAGTCGGAATGGGAGCAGTACTTC | CASTHWGQSEWEQYF | TRBJ2-7 | many | TRBD1 | TRBV7-9
TGTGCTAGTGGGTCCACAGCCTCCTACGAGCAGTACTTC | CASGSTASYEQYF | TRBJ2-7 | few | NA | TRBV12-5
TGTGCCAGCAGTGAAGCGGGACAGGGTAATAATTCACCCCTCCACTTT | CASSEAGQGNNSPLHF | TRBJ1-6 | NA | TRBD1 | TRBV6-1
TGTGCCAGCAGGCCTGACAGGGGGATCTCCGATACGCAGTATTTT | CASRPDRGISDTQYF | TRBJ2-3 | many | TRBD1 | TRBV27
TGTGCCATCAGTGAGGGTATGGCTAAAGAAAAACTGTTTTTT | CAISEGMAKEKLFF | TRBJ1-4 | few | NA | TRBV10-3
TGCGCCAGCAGCCAAGAAAGGGGCGACCAAGAGACCCAGTACTTC | CASSQERGDQETQYF | TRBJ2-5 | few | NA | TRBV4-1
TGTGCCAGCAGTTTCGGACTAGCGGCTTACAATGAGCAGTTCTTC | CASSFGLAAYNEQFF | TRBJ2-1 | NA | TRBD2 | TRBV27
TGCAGTGCCGCGGACAGGGTATTTACCTACGAGCAGTACTTC | CSAADRVFTYEQYF | TRBJ2-7 | NA | TRBD1 | TRBV20-1
TGTGCCAGTAATTTACAGGGTGATACCGGGGAGCTGTTTTTT | CASNLQGDTGELFF | TRBJ2-2 | NA | NA | TRBV19
TGTGCCAGCAGCCAAGCGGGAGCAAAGGAGCAGTACTTC | CASSQAGAKEQYF | TRBJ2-7 | many | NA | TRBV3-1
TGCAGTGCTAGCCGGGGTAGCGGGAGTGGGGAGCAGTACTTC | CSASRGSGSGEQYF | TRBJ2-7 | NA | TRBD2 | TRBV20-1
TGTGCCAGCTCACCTGCTCGGGTATCTCTCTATGGCTACACCTTC | CASSPARVSLYGYTF | TRBJ1-2 | few | NA | TRBV18